This TCR beta chain was documented in a study of T-cell reconstitution after alpha-beta-depleted transplantation in children. Unique molecular identifiers were incorporated into the prepared TCRbeta library. TCRdb re-called the PCR reads through MiXCR, storing one row per CDR3 protein. The data hold about 1,000,000 distinct CDR3 sequences, with about 29% observed a single time. This CDR3 region has 13 residues. V was pared by 4 bases and J by 2 bases, with 7 bases between. Per the germline V gene, CDR1 is LGHDT and CDR2 is YNNKEL (reference sequence). The chain employs TRBV3-1 and TRBJ2-3; D unclear. The material was PBMCs, mostly from graft donor cells, obtained 360 days after TCRalphabeta/CD19-depleted stem cell transplant. The receptor comes from a boy in the first two years of life who had a stem cell transplant for SCID, so the T cells may come from the graft donor. CDR3 DNA: TGTGCCAGCAGCCGGGGTCACACAGATACGCAGTATTTT. The encoded protein is CASSRGHTDTQYF.